Listed here are 27 T cell receptor beta chains from one sample, sequenced in a study of blood T cell repertoires in COVID-19. TCRdb keeps only in-frame clones here, not all; method: immunoSEQ multiplex PCR. Of fewer than 60,000 clones listed, approximately 89% are singletons. The specimen was peripheral blood. The receptor set was obtained from a man between 60 and 75 years old with acute or convalescent COVID-19.

This chain joins TRBV30 and TRBJ2-1; 12 nucleotides align to TRBD2. CDR1 and CDR2 from the germline V gene are GTSNPN and SVGIG (reference sequence). Trimming at V came to 2 bases and at J to 9 bases, leaving 5 bases not matched to a gene. CDR3 length: 14 residues. Written as DNA, the CDR3 is TGTGCCTGGAGTCGGACTAGCGGGAAAGGTGAGCAGTTCTTC. Protein product: CAWSRTSGKGEQFF.

The rearrangement uses TRBV3-1 (or the pseudogene TRBV3-2) and TRBJ1-1; D not certain. This CDR3 has 15 residues. V gave up 0 bases and J gave up 2 bases, with 10 bases separating them. Germline loops: CDR1 LGHDT, CDR2 YNNKEL (reference sequence). CDR3: CASSQDEGSNTEAFF. For the CDR3, the DNA is TGTGCCAGCAGCCAAGATGAGGGCTCCAACACTGAAGCTTTCTTT.

The rearrangement links TRBV6-5 to TRBJ1-3, with D unclear. Trimming cost V 8 bases and J 0 bases, with 14 bases left between them. This CDR3 spans 15 amino acids. Germline-derived CDR1 and CDR2 are MNHEY and SVGAGI. The CDR3 loop is CASHPVGGSGNTIYF. The CDR3 DNA follows: TGTGCCAGCCACCCGGTCGGAGGCTCTGGAAACACCATATATTTT.

This clone has only a few counts. The chain carries TRBV28 and TRBJ1-5, with D unresolved. CDR3 size: 13 residues. With 5 bases removed from V and 3 bases from J, the gap between germline ends came to 8 bases. In germline, CDR1 is MDHEN, CDR2 SYDVKM. DNA of the CDR3: TGTGCCAGCAGTCTGGAGGACAATCAGCCCCAGCATTTT. Encoded protein: CASSLEDNQPQHF.

The chain combines TRBV7-9 with TRBJ2-1; 7 positions agree with TRBD1. The CDR3 totals 14 residues. Germline V CDR1 and CDR2: SEHNR, FQNEAQ (reference sequence). V dropped 3 bases and J dropped 10; count of bases not matched to a gene: 9. The CDR3 nucleotides are TGTGCCAGCAGCTTGCAAGGGGGCCGAGGGGAGCAGTTCTTC. Amino acids: CASSLQGGRGEQFF. Full variable domain (rest looked up from reference TRBV7-9 and TRBJ2-1): DTGVSQNPRHKITKRGQNVTFRCDPISEHNRLYWYRQTLGQGPEFLTYFQNEAQLEKSRLLSDRFSAERPKGSFSTLEIQRTEQGDSAMYLCASSLQGGRGEQFFGPGTRLTVL.

The genes are TRBV5-1 and TRBJ2-1, with D perhaps matching TRBD1 (7 bases). Per germline, CDR1 SGHRS and CDR2 YFSETQ. V dropped 6 bases and J dropped 3 bases, with 16 bases sitting between them. The CDR3 is 15 amino acids. CDR3 coding DNA: TGCGCCAGCACCCTGGAGGGGGCTAGCTACAATGAGCAGTTCTTC. It translates to CASTLEGASYNEQFF.

V is TRBV30 and J is TRBJ1-1, with 9 bases identical to TRBD1. Germline V gene lookup returns CDR1 GTSNPN and CDR2 SVGIG (reference sequence). The V segment lost 0 bases and the J segment 6 bases; nucleotides outside the gene matches: 2. The CDR3 has 13 amino acids. The CDR3 sequence: CAWSVQGAAEAFF. In nucleotides, the CDR3 is TGTGCCTGGAGTGTACAGGGGGCGGCTGAAGCTTTCTTT.

The rearrangement uses TRBV6-1 and TRBJ1-5, with no clear D. The V and J ends lost 2 bases and 4 bases respectively, with 6 bases between them. Per the germline V gene, CDR1 is MNHNS and CDR2 is SASEGT. The CDR3 is 13 amino acids. The CDR3, as DNA: TGTGCCAGCAGTGAAAGGAGAAATCAGCCCCAGCATTTT. This encodes CASSERRNQPQHF.

The J gene is TRBJ2-7, the V gene TRBV3-1 (or the pseudogene TRBV3-2); 8 bases are a match to TRBD1. The CDR3 sequence is 15 residues long. CDR1 is LGHDT and CDR2 is YNNKEL in the germline V gene (reference sequence). Trimming removed 4 bases from V and 2 bases from J; junction bases left unmatched: 7. In DNA, the CDR3 is TGTGCCAGCAGCCCTCGGGACAGGCTTGCCTACGAGCAGTACTTC. Translating it yields CASSPRDRLAYEQYF.

The rearrangement uses TRBV4-1 and TRBJ2-3; weak D call: TRBD2 (6 bases). The CDR3 runs to 17 residues. V was pared by 1 base and J by 5 bases, with 19 bases between. Looked up from germline, CDR1 is MGHRA and CDR2 is YSYEKL. CDR3 DNA: TGCGCCAGCAGCCAAGGTTTTTCGCCGGATAGCGGAGATACGCAGTATTTT. Translation gives CASSQGFSPDSGDTQYF.

This clone was seen more than once but under ten times. The rearrangement joins TRBV28 to TRBJ1-5; D remains unclear. Trimming removed 3 bases from V and 1 base from J, with 7 bases in between. The germline CDR1 and CDR2 sequences are MDHEN and SYDVKM. The CDR3 loop spans 14 amino acids. The CDR3 loop is CASSFWQSNQPQHF. The CDR3 DNA reads TGTGCCAGCAGTTTTTGGCAGAGCAATCAGCCCCAGCATTTT.

This chain joins TRBV6-5 and TRBJ1-4, with D perhaps matching TRBD1 (6 bases). Trimming shortened V by 10 bases and J by 4 bases, and 19 bases separated the two germline ends. The CDR3 sequence is 15 residues long. Per the germline V gene, CDR1 is MNHEY and CDR2 is SVGAGI. The CDR3: CATHRWGGINEKLFF. CDR3 in DNA: TGTGCCACCCACCGGTGGGGGGGCATTAATGAAAAACTGTTTTTT.

This chain links TRBV7-3 with TRBJ2-7; D possibly corresponds to TRBD1 (5 bases). This CDR3 has 15 amino acids. V gave up 0 bases and J gave up 3 bases, with 12 bases separating them. Germline V lookup: CDR1 SGHTA, CDR2 FQGTGA. CDR3 region: CASSLTTGYVYEQYF. DNA of the CDR3: TGTGCCAGCAGCTTAACTACAGGATATGTCTACGAGCAGTACTTC. Based on the CDR3 plus reference TRBV7-3 and TRBJ2-7, the full variable domain is GAGVSQTPSNKVTEKGKYVELRCDPISGHTALYWYRQSLGQGPEFLIYFQGTGAADDSGLPNDRFFAVRPEGSVSTLKIQRTERGDSAVYLCASSLTTGYVYEQYFGPGTRLTVT.

CDR3 coding DNA: TGTGCCAGCAGCATTCAGGGGGCCCCTAGGGATGGCTACACCTTC. Protein sequence: CASSIQGAPRDGYTF. V is TRBV9 and J is TRBJ1-2, with TRBD1 matching over 8 bases. This CDR3 region has 15 residues. Per the germline V gene, CDR1 is SGDLS and CDR2 is YYNGEE. Trimming removed 4 bases from V and 6 bases from J; junction bases left unmatched: 11.

V gene TRBV9 combines with J gene TRBJ1-5; D is possibly TRBD1 (6 bases). Germline loops: CDR1 SGDLS, CDR2 YYNGEE. With 4 bases removed from V and 8 bases from J, the gap between germline ends came to 13 bases. This CDR3 comprises 13 residues. This CDR3 is CASSKQGGEPQHF. DNA for the CDR3: TGTGCCAGCAGCAAACAGGGTGGGGAGCCCCAGCATTTT. The full variable domain, in which reference TRBV9 and TRBJ1-5 provide the parts outside the CDR3, is DSGVTQTPKHLITATGQRVTLRCSPRSGDLSVYWYQQSLDQGLQFLIQYYNGEERAKGNILERFSAQQFPDLHSELNLSSLELGDSALYFCASSKQGGEPQHFGDGTRLSIL.

The V and J genes are TRBV24-1 and TRBJ2-7; 9 nucleotides match TRBD1. The CDR3 extends over 15 amino acids. The V gene's germline CDR1 is KGHDR and CDR2 SFDVKD. After removal of 5 bases from V and 7 bases from J, the junction contained 11 bases not matched to a gene. The CDR3 DNA reads TGTGCCACCAGTGCCGGGACAGGGAGCTTCGGTGAGCAGTACTTC. This codes for CATSAGTGSFGEQYF.

The chain carries TRBV6-5 and TRBJ2-7; TRBD1 is a possible D gene (6 bases). V lost 6 bases to trimming and J lost 3 bases, with 18 bases between them. Germline values: CDR1 MNHEY, CDR2 SVGAGI. The CDR3 is made up of 15 amino acids. This CDR3 reads CASRFIAGVGYEQYF. The CDR3 region has the DNA TGTGCCAGCAGGTTCATCGCAGGGGTTGGCTACGAGCAGTACTTC.

This chain connects TRBV19 to TRBJ2-7, with D perhaps TRBD2 (6 bases). CDR1 and CDR2 from the germline V gene are LNHDA and SQIVND (reference sequence). Trimming pared 3 bases from V and 6 bases from J, leaving 15 bases between. The length of the CDR3 is 14 residues. The CDR3 sequence is CASSIGRRDIEQYF. The CDR3 coding sequence is TGTGCCAGTAGTATTGGCCGGAGGGATATCGAGCAGTACTTC.

In DNA form, the CDR3 reads TGTGCCAGCAGCCACCACCTCGAACAGGGGGCGCCGGTAGATACGCAGTATTTT. This translates into CASSHHLEQGAPVDTQYF. The V gene is TRBV3-1 (or the pseudogene TRBV3-2), the J gene TRBJ2-3, with 9 bases identical to TRBD1. Unmatched junction bases numbered 15, after V lost 3 bases and J lost 5 bases. This CDR3 is built from 18 residues. From germline, CDR1 is LGHDT and CDR2 YNNKEL (reference sequence).

The genes are TRBV19 and TRBJ2-5, with D possibly TRBD1 on 5 matching bases. The ends were cut back, 2 bases at V and 3 bases at J, with 7 bases in the middle. The CDR3 runs 13 residues. The germline V gene has CDR1 LNHDA and CDR2 SQIVND (reference sequence). The CDR3 spells CASSITQEETQYF. For the CDR3, the DNA is TGTGCCAGTAGTATAACACAGGAAGAGACCCAGTACTTC.

The chain combines TRBV7-3 with TRBJ1-1, with 8 bases identical to TRBD1. With V trimmed by 6 bases and J by 1 base, 4 bases remained unmatched. The germline V gene encodes CDR1 SGHTA and CDR2 FQGTGA. The CDR3 consists of 14 residues. The CDR3 DNA sequence: TGTGCCAGCAGACTGGACAGGGCGAACACTGAAGCTTTCTTT. Amino acids: CASRLDRANTEAFF.

The chain links TRBV7-9 to TRBJ2-5; no clear D. The CDR3 contains 14 residues. Germline-derived CDR1 and CDR2 are SEHNR and FQNEAQ (reference sequence). V was shortened by 5 bases and J by 4 bases, with 14 bases between the two germline ends. CDR3 protein: CASSRLGRGETQYF. CDR3 DNA: TGTGCCAGCAGCCGGCTAGGCCGAGGAGAGACCCAGTACTTC.

The rearrangement links TRBV20-1 to TRBJ1-1; D gene ambiguous. CDR1 and CDR2 (germline): DFQATT, SNEGSKA (reference sequence). This CDR3 is built from 13 residues. Trimming pared 3 bases from V and 0 bases from J, leaving 8 bases between. CDR3 in DNA: TGCAGTGCTAGTTCCGGGATGAACACTGAAGCTTTCTTT. This codes for CSASSGMNTEAFF.

The genes are TRBV21-1 and TRBJ1-5; TRBD1, the table's D call, lacks a check against the DNA. TRBV21-1 is termed a pseudogene. CDR3 length equals 14 residues. CDR3 sequence: CASSKARSNQPQHF. The CDR3 bases are TGTGCCAGCAGCAAAGCCAGGAGCAATCAGCCCCAGCATTTT.

The J gene is TRBJ2-7, the V gene TRBV18; tentatively, D is TRBD2 (5 bases). Trimming removed 3 bases from V and 7 bases from J, with 19 bases in between. Germline CDR1 reads KGHSH; CDR2 reads LQKENI. This CDR3 has 15 residues. The CDR3 DNA follows: TGTGCCAGCTCACCGAGGCAGGCAGCGGCAGAGGAGCAGTACTTC. Translation: CASSPRQAAAEEQYF.

The chain carries TRBV30 and TRBJ1-4; D remains unclear. The CDR3 runs to 13 residues. The germline gives CDR1 GTSNPN, CDR2 SVGIG (reference sequence). Trimming shortened V by 2 bases and J by 3 bases, and 7 bases separated the two germline ends. CDR3 DNA: TGTGCCTGGAGTCCTTCTGCTAATGAAAAACTGTTTTTT. It yields the protein CAWSPSANEKLFF.

The CDR3 region is CATSEGTGRGPQHF. The CDR3 region has the DNA TGTGCCACCAGTGAAGGGACAGGCCGAGGGCCCCAGCATTTT. The chain employs TRBV24-1 and TRBJ1-5; 8 bases line up with TRBD1. The CDR3 is 14 amino acids. Germline trimming cut 4 bases from V and 9 bases from J; bases unmatched to any gene: 7. Germline V gives CDR1 KGHDR, CDR2 SFDVKD.